The 4 T cell receptor beta chains below all came from one sample that was sequenced in a study of breast tumors, draining lymph nodes, adjacent tissues. Via MiXCR, TCRdb re-called the multiplex PCR reads, giving one row per CDR3 protein. The table includes some 140,000 distinct CDR3 sequences, under 25% detected once. The lymph nodes were axillary draining lymph nodes from breast cancer patients. What was sequenced was axillary lymph node tissue. Receptor source: a female donor with breast cancer. Some clones in this sample may be carry-over from other donors' samples.

At least ten counts were recorded for this clonotype. The chain couples TRBV6-6 to TRBJ2-1, with TRBD2 identical over 8 bases. The CDR3 runs 15 residues. The V gene's germline CDR1 is MNHNY and CDR2 SVGAGI (reference sequence). With 6 bases clipped from V and 2 bases from J, the junction kept 6 bases outside the gene matches. The CDR3 DNA reads TGTGCCAGCAGCACTCTAGCGGGTGCCTACAATGAGCAGTTCTTC. Amino acids: CASSTLAGAYNEQFF.

For this clonotype: A read error may produce the germline difference seen at one junction end. The J gene is TRBJ1-2, the V gene TRBV6-2 or TRBV6-3; 7 nucleotides align to TRBD1. Germline V gene data show CDR1 as MNHEY and CDR2 as SVGEGT. This CDR3 spans 10 amino acids. Written as DNA, the CDR3 is TGTGCCAGCAGGGGGACAGTCTACGCCTTC. Its protein is CASRGTVYAF.

This clonotype was detected only once. Relative to the germline gene, one junction end is altered; a read error may explain this. This sequence joins TRBV19 and TRBJ2-6, with a tentative D call TRBD1 (5 bases). CDR1 is LNHDA and CDR2 is SQIVND in the germline V gene (reference sequence). The CDR3 runs to 14 residues. The CDR3 region has the DNA TGTGCCAGTAGTATAAACTCTGGGGCCAACGCCCTGACTTTC. This codes for CASSINSGANALTF.

A note on this clonotype: A read error may be the cause here, since a much bigger clone is one base away. The chain recombines TRBV3-1 with TRBJ2-7; D is ambiguous. From germline, CDR1 is LGHDT and CDR2 YNNKEL (reference sequence). The CDR3 is 13 residues long. V lost 1 base and J 5 bases, leaving 9 bases between the germline ends. In nucleotides, the CDR3 is TGTGCCAGCAGCCAAGCCGGTATGCACGAGCAGTACTTC. Translated: CASSQAGMHEQYF.